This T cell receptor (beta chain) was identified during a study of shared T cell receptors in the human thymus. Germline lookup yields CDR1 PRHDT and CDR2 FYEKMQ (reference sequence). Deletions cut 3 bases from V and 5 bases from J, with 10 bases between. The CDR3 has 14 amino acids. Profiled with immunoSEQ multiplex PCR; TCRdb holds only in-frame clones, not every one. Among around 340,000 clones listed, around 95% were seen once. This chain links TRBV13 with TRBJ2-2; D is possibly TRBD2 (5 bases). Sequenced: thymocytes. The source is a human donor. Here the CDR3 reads CASSFVSGTGELFF. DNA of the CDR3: TGTGCCAGCAGCTTCGTTTCGGGGACCGGGGAGCTGTTTTTT.